One TCR beta chain is described in this entry. Germline V gives CDR1 MGHRA, CDR2 YSYEKL. CDR3 size: 13 residues. Trimming removed 1 base at V and 2 bases at J, with 5 bases between. TCRdb's table, derived via immunoSEQ multiplex PCR, lists solely in-frame clones and lacks some. The table has about 82,000 clones, over 85% seen once. The data derive from a study of identifying expanded T cells in peripheral blood. The J gene is TRBJ1-1, the V gene TRBV4-1; unclear D gene. This receptor was taken from a person between 18 and 70 years old in good health. Sequencing used blood. CDR3: CASSQGGNTEAFF. The CDR3, as DNA: TGCGCCAGCAGCCAAGGGGGTAACACTGAAGCTTTCTTT.